Below are 18 T cell receptor beta chains sequenced from a single sample in a study of beta chain features in type 1 diabetes. Study-wide findings and caveats: Among patients with Type 1 diabetes, TCRB CDR3s were moderately but significantly shorter in every one of the four CD4+ subsets.

Sequenced material consisted of expressed TCRB transcripts (all of the isolated RNA was reverse transcribed). Data came from immunoSEQ multiplex PCR; TCRdb stores just in-frame clones and leaves some out. This table has roughly 330,000 clones, approximately 12% appearing once. Their antigens are not known. Sequencing used naive CD4+ T cells from blood. The receptor set was obtained from a woman aged 18-35 years with type 1 diabetes.

The chain uses TRBV5-4 and TRBJ2-1; 9 bases are a match to TRBD2. Germline V gene lookup returns CDR1 SGHNT and CDR2 YYREEE (reference sequence). J was trimmed by 2 bases and V by 0 bases; bases with no gene match: 3. This CDR3 comprises 16 residues. The CDR3 DNA follows: TGTGCCAGCAGCTTGGGAGCTAGCGGGACCTACAATGAGCAGTTCTTC. Its protein product is CASSLGASGTYNEQFF. Based on the CDR3 plus reference TRBV5-4 and TRBJ2-1, the full variable domain is ETGVTQSPTHLIKTRGQQVTLRCSSQSGHNTVSWYQQALGQGPQFIFQYYREEENGRGNFPPRFSGLQFPNYSSELNVNALELDDSALYLCASSLGASGTYNEQFFGPGTRLTVL.

This clone was counted between two and nine times. This chain uses TRBV27 with TRBJ1-1, with D possibly TRBD1 on 6 matching bases. CDR1 and CDR2 from the germline V gene are MNHEY and SMNVEV (reference sequence). V lost 4 bases, J lost 3 bases, and 12 bases lay in between. The length of the CDR3 is 14 residues. Here the CDR3 reads CASSYTGYDTEAFF. The CDR3 coding sequence is TGTGCCAGCAGTTATACAGGGTACGACACTGAAGCTTTCTTT.

This CDR3 reads CASSEGGGAAYEQYF. In nucleotides, the CDR3 is TGTGCCAGCAGTGAAGGGGGGGGAGCTGCCTACGAGCAGTACTTC. The chain recombines TRBV2 with TRBJ2-7; 7 bases align to TRBD2. Germline V gives CDR1 SNHLY, CDR2 FYNNEI. The CDR3 covers 15 residues. Unmatched junction bases numbered 5, after V lost 1 base and J lost 2 bases.

The chain couples TRBV7-2 to TRBJ1-1, with a weak D call TRBD1 (5 bases). The CDR3 contains 13 residues. Germline V gene data show CDR1 as SGHTA and CDR2 as FQGNSA. Trimming took off 3 bases at V and 1 base at J, with 6 bases between the two ends. The CDR3 DNA follows: TGTGCCAGCAGCTTTCAGGGGAACACTGAAGCTTTCTTT. Translated, it gives CASSFQGNTEAFF.

V and J are TRBV21-1 and TRBJ2-1; TRBD2 is the table's D call and was not checked against the DNA. TRBV21-1 is labeled a pseudogene. This CDR3 is 16 amino acids long. In DNA, the CDR3 is TGTGCCAGCAGCTCCCGACTAGTAAAGGCATACAATGAGCAGTTCTTC. It yields the protein CASSSRLVKAYNEQFF.

This chain uses TRBV11-3 with TRBJ2-5, with 7 bases matching TRBD2. Looked up from germline, CDR1 is SGHNT and CDR2 is YENEEA. The CDR3 loop spans 12 amino acids. Unmatched junction bases numbered 3, after V lost 6 bases and J lost 5 bases. The CDR3 sequence: CASSHGGETQYF. As DNA, the CDR3 is TGTGCCAGCAGTCACGGGGGGGAGACCCAGTACTTC.

This clone has only a few counts. The rearrangement uses TRBV7-9 and TRBJ1-1; TRBD1 matches at 7 bases. Per the germline V gene, CDR1 is SEHNR and CDR2 is FQNEAQ (reference sequence). CDR3 length: 12 residues. V was pared by 8 bases and J by 4 bases, with 4 bases of the junction left unmatched. CDR3 bases: TGTGCCAGCGCGACAGGGACCACTGAAGCTTTCTTT. Its protein is CASATGTTEAFF.

The CDR3 nucleotides are TGTGCCAGCAAGTGGGGACTAGCGGGAGATGGGACAGATACGCAGTATTTT. It encodes CASKWGLAGDGTDTQYF. The chain carries TRBV9 and TRBJ2-3; 14 nucleotides line up with TRBD2. V lost 6 bases and J lost 3; bases outside the gene matches: 9. Germline V gene sequence: CDR1 SGDLS, CDR2 YYNGEE. This CDR3 contains 17 residues.

The chain links TRBV7-9 to TRBJ2-5; D is perhaps TRBD1 (5 bases). Trimming shortened V by 4 bases and J by 1 base, and 10 bases separated the two germline ends. Looked up from germline, CDR1 is SEHNR and CDR2 is FQNEAQ (reference sequence). The length of the CDR3 is 14 residues. CDR3 region: CASSYRQPQETQYF. The CDR3 DNA reads TGTGCCAGCAGCTACCGACAGCCCCAAGAGACCCAGTACTTC.

The rearrangement uses TRBV5-1 and TRBJ2-2, with 9 bases fitting TRBD2. The CDR3 loop spans 15 amino acids. The trim removed 1 base at V and 6 bases at J, leaving 4 bases unmatched. Germline V gene sequence: CDR1 SGHRS, CDR2 YFSETQ. The DNA of the CDR3 is TGCGCCAGCAGCTTGAATAGCGGGAGTTCCGGGGAGCTGTTTTTT. This gives the protein CASSLNSGSSGELFF. Full variable domain (outside the CDR3, taken from reference TRBV5-1 and TRBJ2-2): KAGVTQTPRYLIKTRGQQVTLSCSPISGHRSVSWYQQTPGQGLQFLFEYFSETQRNKGNFPGRFSGRQFSNSRSEMNVSTLELGDSALYLCASSLNSGSSGELFFGEGSRLTVL.

This clone was counted only a few times. CDR3: CASGSVAWDNEQFF. The DNA for the CDR3 is TGTGCTAGTGGTTCTGTAGCTTGGGACAATGAGCAGTTCTTC. The chain has TRBV12-5 and TRBJ2-1; D unclear. V was shortened by 4 bases and J by 5 bases, with 12 bases between the two germline ends. The CDR3 sequence is 14 residues long. The germline V gene encodes CDR1 LGHNT and CDR2 FRNRAP.

In its sample, this clone was seen a few times. V gene TRBV2 combines with J gene TRBJ2-5; 10 positions match TRBD1. CDR1 and CDR2 (germline): SNHLY, FYNNEI. This CDR3 has 14 amino acids. V gave up 4 bases and J gave up 6 bases; unmatched junction bases: 5. CDR3 residues: CASSVGDRGKTQYF. CDR3 bases: TGTGCCAGCAGTGTAGGGGACAGGGGAAAGACCCAGTACTTC.

The rearrangement joins TRBV29-1 to TRBJ1-4, with 7 positions matching TRBD1. The CDR3 loop spans 12 amino acids. Germline assignment: CDR1 SQVTM and CDR2 ANQGSEA. The V segment lost 6 bases and the J segment 8 bases; nucleotides outside the gene matches: 6. In nucleotides, the CDR3 is TGCAGCGTCGGACAGGAAAGGGAAAAACTGTTTTTT. This translates into CSVGQEREKLFF.

This clone was detected a few times. The chain has TRBV10-3 and TRBJ2-1; 12 nucleotides match TRBD2. V was clipped by 6 bases and J by 4 bases; unmatched bases: 13. Germline V gives CDR1 ENHRY, CDR2 SYGVKD. The CDR3 contains 18 residues. CDR3 loop: CAISGGRTSGMSYNEQFF. For the CDR3, the DNA is TGTGCCATCAGCGGGGGCCGGACTAGCGGGATGTCTTACAATGAGCAGTTCTTC.

This clone was detected only a few times. CDR3 DNA sequence: TGCGCCAGCAGCCCCCTAGGGGAGGGGTACAATGAGCAGTTCTTC. It yields the protein CASSPLGEGYNEQFF. The gene calls are TRBV5-1 and TRBJ2-1, with TRBD2 matching 7 bases. Germline V gene sequence: CDR1 SGHRS, CDR2 YFSETQ. The CDR3 loop spans 15 amino acids. The V gene end was trimmed by 4 bases and the J gene end by 4 bases; junction bases not matched to a gene: 8.

The V call is TRBV7-3, the J call TRBJ1-2; a possible D gene is TRBD1 (5 bases). Trimming cost V 0 bases and J 5 bases, with 19 bases left between them. Germline V CDR1 and CDR2: SGHTA, FQGTGA. The CDR3 totals 17 residues. The chain's CDR3 is CASSLTSVGGTIYGYTF. The CDR3 region has the DNA TGTGCCAGCAGCTTAACTTCGGTGGGAGGGACGATTTATGGCTACACCTTC.

This clone was counted between two and nine times. CDR3 coding DNA: TGTGCCAGCACCGATTGGAGGGAAGAGACCCAGTACTTC. It translates to CASTDWREETQYF. The J gene is TRBJ2-5, the V gene TRBV11-3, with a possible D match to TRBD2 (6 bases). V was shortened by 7 bases and J by 3 bases, with 12 bases between the two germline ends. This CDR3 is 13 amino acids long. The germline CDR1 and CDR2 sequences are SGHNT and YENEEA.

The chain employs TRBV5-4 and TRBJ2-3; 10 bases map to TRBD2. The ends lost 2 bases at V and 4 bases at J; junction bases unmatched: 1. Germline CDR1 SGHNT, CDR2 YYREEE (reference sequence). This CDR3 contains 14 residues. The CDR3 sequence is CASSFLAGADTQYF. CDR3 DNA: TGTGCCAGCAGCTTTCTAGCGGGAGCAGATACGCAGTATTTT. Based on the CDR3 plus reference TRBV5-4 and TRBJ2-3, the full variable domain is ETGVTQSPTHLIKTRGQQVTLRCSSQSGHNTVSWYQQALGQGPQFIFQYYREEENGRGNFPPRFSGLQFPNYSSELNVNALELDDSALYLCASSFLAGADTQYFGPGTRLTVL.